This paragraph covers one TCR beta chain sequence. The entry originates in a study of blood T cell repertoires in COVID-19. Study in general: Sites across the United States, Italy and Spain contributed samples from acute and convalescent COVID-19. Sample material is recorded as cDNA or gDNA derived from T cells, B-cell-depleted T cells, or PBMCs.

Original handling: The assay estimated nucleated cells by amplifying reference gene primers. TCRdb's table, derived via immunoSEQ multiplex PCR, lists solely in-frame clones and lacks some. V, J and clone size were drawn from that table, and D and trimming were deduced from the DNA. The sample has 200,000 to 250,000 clones, approximately 86% seen once; the top ten hold around 3.3%. The sequence was collected from an elderly woman with acute or convalescent COVID-19. What was sequenced was peripheral blood.

DNA for the CDR3: TGTGCCAGCAGCCTACAGGACAGCCGGAACACTGAAGCTTTCTTT. Translating it yields CASSLQDSRNTEAFF. The rearrangement links TRBV3-1 (or the pseudogene TRBV3-2) to TRBJ1-1; a weak D match, TRBD1 (6 bases). Germline values: CDR1 LGHDT, CDR2 YNNKEL (reference sequence). The CDR3 is 15 amino acids. V lost 4 bases and J 1 base, leaving 13 bases between the germline ends.